These 24 T cell receptor beta chains share one sample of origin, sequenced in a study of radiotherapy plus CTLA-4 blockade in lung cancer. Profiling relied on immunoSEQ multiplex PCR, and the TCRdb table lists in-frame clones only, not all of them. This sample has about 28,000 clones, with roughly four fifths found just once. The sample in question was peripheral blood, obtained from a patient treated with radiotherapy plus ipilimumab. All receptors come from a human donor with non-small cell lung cancer who had stable disease on radiotherapy plus ipilimumab.

The V and J genes are TRBV29-1 and TRBJ1-1; D not certain. V was pared by 1 base and J by 0 bases, with 6 bases between. Germline values: CDR1 SQVTM, CDR2 ANQGSEA. The CDR3 is made up of 13 amino acids. The CDR3 DNA is TGCAGCGTTGAAGGCCGACTGAACACTGAAGCTTTCTTT. This encodes CSVEGRLNTEAFF.

V gene TRBV27 combines with J gene TRBJ1-2; no reliable D call. V was cut by 0 bases and J by 6 bases, with 5 bases left in between. The germline V gene has CDR1 MNHEY and CDR2 SMNVEV (reference sequence). CDR3 length: 12 residues. Here the CDR3 DNA reads TGTGCCAGCAGTTTATCTGGGGATGGCTACACCTTC. As protein: CASSLSGDGYTF.

V is TRBV7-8 and J is TRBJ1-2; TRBD1 matches at 8 bases. CDR3 size: 14 residues. Germline V gene lookup returns CDR1 SGHVS and CDR2 FQNEAQ. V trimming: 1 base; J trimming: 5 bases; junction bases outside the gene matches: 3. For the CDR3, the DNA is TGTGCCAGCAGCTTAGAAGGGACAGGATATGGCTACACCTTC. It yields the protein CASSLEGTGYGYTF.

The rearrangement joins TRBV29-1 to TRBJ1-3; 7 bases align to TRBD1. Germline CDR1 is SQVTM and CDR2 is ANQGSEA. Trimming at V came to 6 bases and at J to 0 bases, leaving 5 bases not matched to a gene. The CDR3 spans 14 residues. The CDR3 DNA is TGCAGCGTACTCGGGACAGACTCTGGAAACACCATATATTTT. It specifies CSVLGTDSGNTIYF.

The CDR3 spells CASGLVPFGQPQHF. CDR3 nucleotide sequence: TGTGCTAGTGGTTTGGTACCGTTCGGGCAGCCCCAGCATTTT. The chain combines TRBV12-5 with TRBJ1-5; no definite D call. V was shortened by 0 bases and J by 7 bases, with 10 bases between the two germline ends. The CDR3 runs to 14 residues. Germline V gives CDR1 LGHNT, CDR2 FRNRAP. Drawing the rest from reference TRBV12-5 and TRBJ1-5, the complete variable domain is DARVTQTPRHKVTEMGQEVTMRCQPILGHNTVFWYRQTMMQGLELLAYFRNRAPLDDSGMPKDRFSAEMPDATLATLKIQPSEPRDSAVYFCASGLVPFGQPQHFGDGTRLSIL.

V gene TRBV19 combines with J gene TRBJ1-5; D gene uncertain. The CDR3 loop spans 15 amino acids. The V end was cut by 0 bases, the J end by 3 bases, with 9 bases between. The V gene's germline CDR1 is LNHDA and CDR2 SQIVND (reference sequence). The CDR3 is CASSIDRRANQPQHF. The CDR3 DNA is TGTGCCAGTAGTATAGACAGGAGGGCCAATCAGCCCCAGCATTTT. The variable domain in full, with the rest retrieved from reference TRBV19 and TRBJ1-5, is DGGITQSPKYLFRKEGQNVTLSCEQNLNHDAMYWYRQDPGQGLRLIYYSQIVNDFQKGDIAEGYSVSREKKESFPLTVTSAQKNPTAFYLCASSIDRRANQPQHFGDGTRLSIL.

V usage is TRBV6-4 and J usage is TRBJ2-7; possibly TRBD2 for D (5 bases). From germline, CDR1 is MRHNA and CDR2 SNTAGT. The CDR3 runs to 12 residues. V was trimmed by 4 bases and J by 5 bases, leaving 9 bases between them. DNA for the CDR3: TGTGCCAGCAGTGCCGGGGTGCACGAGCAGTACTTC. It codes for CASSAGVHEQYF.

The chain couples TRBV6-1 to TRBJ1-1; D may be TRBD1 (5 bases). Germline CDR1 is MNHNS and CDR2 is SASEGT. V was pared by 6 bases and J by 3 bases, with 11 bases between. The CDR3 contains 13 residues. The CDR3, as DNA: TGTGCCAGCAGACGTCAGGGTTACACTGAAGCTTTCTTT. It encodes CASRRQGYTEAFF.

The chain links TRBV15 to TRBJ1-1, with D tentatively TRBD1 (5 bases). V was pared by 1 base and J by 5 bases, with 11 bases between. This CDR3 is built from 14 residues. The V gene's germline CDR1 is LNHNV and CDR2 YYDKDF (reference sequence). The CDR3 DNA sequence: TGTGCCACCAGCAGAGCTGGGGGGGAGACTGAAGCTTTCTTT. As protein: CATSRAGGETEAFF.

This clone was detected only once. V gene TRBV5-6 combines with J gene TRBJ1-2, with TRBD1 identical over 7 bases. In germline, CDR1 is SGHDT, CDR2 YYEEEE. There are 16 residues in the CDR3. V was clipped by 2 bases and J by 6 bases; unmatched bases: 13. This chain's CDR3 is CASSFLSAGGVDGYTF. The CDR3, as DNA: TGTGCCAGCAGCTTTTTGAGCGCAGGGGGAGTAGATGGCTACACCTTC.

This clone has only a few counts. CDR3 nucleotides: TGTGCCAGCAGCTCGGTCCCAGGGAGCTCCTATAATTCACCCCTCCACTTT. Amino acids: CASSSVPGSSYNSPLHF. This chain connects TRBV5-6 to TRBJ1-6; perhaps TRBD1 as D (5 bases). This CDR3 spans 17 amino acids. In germline, CDR1 is SGHDT, CDR2 YYEEEE. Trimming left V 3 bases short and J 0 bases short, with 13 bases between.

The chain employs TRBV19 and TRBJ2-7; perhaps D is TRBD1 or TRBD2 (5 bases each). Germline V gene data show CDR1 as LNHDA and CDR2 as SQIVND (reference sequence). CDR3 length: 12 amino acids. Trimming cost V 5 bases and J 9 bases, with 14 bases left between them. This CDR3 is CASSSGPNGQYF. In DNA form, the CDR3 reads TGTGCCAGTAGTTCGGGACCCAACGGGCAGTACTTC.

The chain joins TRBV5-4 to TRBJ2-1, with D unresolved. The CDR3 is 14 residues long. Trimming pared 0 bases from V and 2 bases from J, leaving 6 bases between. Germline V gene data show CDR1 as SGHNT and CDR2 as YYREEE (reference sequence). CDR3 bases: TGTGCCAGCAGCTTGGTAACAGCCTACAATGAGCAGTTCTTC. Its translation: CASSLVTAYNEQFF.

The CDR3 loop reads CASTQTATMNTEAFF. In DNA form, the CDR3 reads TGCGCCAGCACGCAGACAGCAACAATGAACACTGAAGCTTTCTTT. The rearrangement uses TRBV5-1 and TRBJ1-1; D possibly corresponds to TRBD1 (5 bases). The germline CDR1 and CDR2 sequences are SGHRS and YFSETQ. The CDR3 is made up of 15 amino acids. The V end lost 6 bases, the J end lost 0 bases, and 15 bases lay between the germline ends. Combining the CDR3 with reference TRBV5-1 and TRBJ1-1 gives the whole variable domain KAGVTQTPRYLIKTRGQQVTLSCSPISGHRSVSWYQQTPGQGLQFLFEYFSETQRNKGNFPGRFSGRQFSNSRSEMNVSTLELGDSALYLCASTQTATMNTEAFFGQGTRLTVV.

J is TRBJ2-2 and V is TRBV10-1, with 8 positions matching TRBD2. J was trimmed by 6 bases and V by 2 bases; bases with no gene match: 14. The CDR3 extends over 18 amino acids. CDR1 is WNHNN and CDR2 is SYGVQD in the germline V gene (reference sequence). In DNA, the CDR3 is TGCGCCAGCAGTGAGACACCCCCGGGACTAGTCCAAGCCGGGGAGCTGTTTTTT. Its protein product is CASSETPPGLVQAGELFF.

The sample holds a few counts of this clone. The chain has TRBV7-2 and TRBJ2-1; D is ambiguous. V was shortened by 4 bases and J by 6 bases, with 13 bases between the two germline ends. This CDR3 region has 14 residues. Germline V lookup: CDR1 SGHTA, CDR2 FQGNSA. The CDR3 sequence: CASSSDLPGNEQFF. The CDR3 region has the DNA TGTGCCAGCAGCTCTGATCTCCCAGGCAATGAGCAGTTCTTC.

This clone was seen only a few times. This sequence joins TRBV10-3 and TRBJ1-1; D is unresolved. Trimming cost V 6 bases and J 1 base, with 15 bases left between them. Germline CDR1 reads ENHRY; CDR2 reads SYGVKD. This CDR3 is built from 15 residues. CDR3 protein: CAIRTRGDSNTEAFF. CDR3 DNA: TGTGCCATCAGGACCCGGGGAGACTCGAACACTGAAGCTTTCTTT.

The chain combines TRBV10-2 with TRBJ2-3; possibly TRBD2 for D (8 bases). Germline CDR1 and CDR2: WSHSY and SAAADI. Trimming removed 8 bases from V and 10 bases from J, with 22 bases in between. This CDR3 has 14 amino acids. CDR3 loop: CASGPGTVGRAQYF. In nucleotides, the CDR3 is TGCGCCAGCGGCCCCGGGACAGTCGGGAGGGCGCAGTATTTT.

About this clone itself: Other DNA sequences from this sample encode an identical CDR3 as well. The chain joins TRBV7-2 to TRBJ1-5; D is unclear. The CDR3 is made up of 13 amino acids. CDR1 is SGHTA and CDR2 is FQGNSA in the germline V gene. The V gene lost 9 bases and the J gene lost 3 bases, with 12 bases spanning the gap. Here the CDR3 reads CASSVNNNQPQHF. CDR3 nucleotide sequence: TGTGCCAGTAGCGTGAATAACAATCAGCCCCAGCATTTT.

The chain employs TRBV5-1 and TRBJ2-3; no reliable D call. The CDR3 is 12 residues long. Trimming shortened V by 4 bases and J by 2 bases, and 5 bases separated the two germline ends. Germline CDR1 is SGHRS and CDR2 is YFSETQ. As DNA, the CDR3 is TGCGCCAGCAGCAGGGACACAGATACGCAGTATTTT. Protein product: CASSRDTDTQYF.

This clone was counted only a few times. The CDR3 reads CASSLGQGATEAFF. Written as DNA, the CDR3 is TGTGCCAGCAGCTTAGGGCAGGGGGCCACTGAAGCTTTCTTT. This chain connects TRBV7-8 to TRBJ1-1; 8 positions match TRBD1. Germline CDR1 is SGHVS and CDR2 is FQNEAQ. The V gene end was trimmed by 1 base and the J gene end by 4 bases; junction bases not matched to a gene: 2. The CDR3 spans 14 residues.

This clone showed up just a few times. The chain's CDR3 is CASSIRPSNEQFF. The CDR3, as DNA: TGTGCCAGTAGTATCAGACCCTCTAATGAGCAGTTCTTC. V usage is TRBV19 and J usage is TRBJ2-1; no firm D call. Germline loops: CDR1 LNHDA, CDR2 SQIVND (reference sequence). Trimming shortened V by 3 bases and J by 7 bases, and 10 bases separated the two germline ends. CDR3 length: 13 residues. The entire variable domain, with the rest obtained from reference TRBV19 and TRBJ2-1, is as follows: DGGITQSPKYLFRKEGQNVTLSCEQNLNHDAMYWYRQDPGQGLRLIYYSQIVNDFQKGDIAEGYSVSREKKESFPLTVTSAQKNPTAFYLCASSIRPSNEQFFGPGTRLTVL.

J is TRBJ2-7 and V is TRBV29-1, with D possibly TRBD1 on 5 matching bases. The V end lost 2 bases, the J end lost 3 bases, and 8 bases lay between the germline ends. Germline V gene data show CDR1 as SQVTM and CDR2 as ANQGSEA. The CDR3 sequence is 12 residues long. CDR3 DNA sequence: TGCAGCGTTGAAAGGGGTCTCTACGAGCAGTACTTC. As protein: CSVERGLYEQYF.

The J gene is TRBJ1-1, the V gene TRBV29-1; a weak D match, TRBD1 (6 bases). The CDR3 runs 15 residues. V was clipped by 3 bases and J by 2 bases, with 16 bases between them. The germline V gene encodes CDR1 SQVTM and CDR2 ANQGSEA. The CDR3 protein is CSVDPTVGANTEAFF. In DNA, the CDR3 is TGCAGCGTTGACCCTACGGTGGGGGCCAACACTGAAGCTTTCTTT.